Listed below are T cell receptor beta chains from one sample, sequenced in a study of blood T cell repertoires in COVID-19. Only in-frame clones appear in the TCRdb table, and some are missing; sequencing was by immunoSEQ multiplex PCR. The sample yields about 45,000 clones, roughly nine tenths seen once. The specimen was peripheral blood. The receptor source for this set is a human donor in a cohort sampled during active COVID-19. The CDR3 runs from the conserved cysteine through the conserved F or W. The order of the fields is CDR3 length, D gene, J gene, V gene, clone size, CDR3 protein, CDR3 DNA. A D gene is named only where the DNA matches it firmly. Size is omitted from some rows. Given values are once, few, many or a class for expanded clones.

CDR3 length: 14; D gene: TRBD2; J gene: TRBJ2-1; V gene: TRBV3-1/TRBV3-2; clone size: -; CDR3 protein: CASSTSGTYNEQFF; CDR3 DNA: TGTGCCAGCAGCACTAGCGGGACTTACAATGAGCAGTTCTTC
CDR3 length: 15; D gene: TRBD1; J gene: TRBJ1-2; V gene: TRBV5-8; clone size: -; CDR3 protein: CASSRTGDGGYGYTF; CDR3 DNA: TGTGCCAGCAGTCGGACAGGGGACGGAGGCTATGGCTACACCTTC
CDR3 length: 14; D gene: -; J gene: TRBJ2-5; V gene: TRBV28; clone size: once; CDR3 protein: CASTNHGGVRAQYF; CDR3 DNA: TGTGCCAGCACTAATCATGGCGGGGTTCGGGCCCAGTACTTC
CDR3 length: 18; D gene: TRBD2; J gene: TRBJ2-7; V gene: TRBV28; clone size: -; CDR3 protein: CASSLPRISGRPSSEQYF; CDR3 DNA: TGTGCCAGCAGTTTGCCCCGGATTAGCGGGAGGCCCTCATCCGAGCAGTACTTC
CDR3 length: 12; D gene: -; J gene: TRBJ2-5; V gene: TRBV5-1; clone size: -; CDR3 protein: CASSEPTGAQYF; CDR3 DNA: TGCGCCAGCAGCGAGCCGACGGGGGCCCAGTACTTC
CDR3 length: 14; D gene: -; J gene: TRBJ2-4; V gene: TRBV19; clone size: -; CDR3 protein: CASSNSGVWGIQYF; CDR3 DNA: TGTGCCAGTAGTAACTCAGGGGTCTGGGGCATTCAGTACTTC
CDR3 length: 15; D gene: -; J gene: TRBJ2-1; V gene: TRBV4-1; clone size: -; CDR3 protein: CASSQAGAYYNEQFF; CDR3 DNA: TGCGCCAGCAGCCAAGCAGGGGCCTATTACAATGAGCAGTTCTTC
CDR3 length: 14; D gene: -; J gene: TRBJ1-2; V gene: TRBV13; clone size: -; CDR3 protein: CASSLEARAYGYTF; CDR3 DNA: TGTGCCAGCAGCTTAGAGGCCAGGGCCTATGGCTACACCTTC
CDR3 length: 14; D gene: TRBD1; J gene: TRBJ1-5; V gene: TRBV6-5; clone size: once; CDR3 protein: CASSRGQGWQPQHF; CDR3 DNA: TGTGCCAGCAGTCGAGGACAGGGTTGGCAGCCCCAGCATTTT
CDR3 length: 22; D gene: TRBD1; J gene: TRBJ2-7; V gene: TRBV24-1; clone size: -; CDR3 protein: CATERIPRTGGTNRPPPYEQYF; CDR3 DNA: TGTGCCACCGAACGAATCCCCCGGACAGGGGGCACGAACCGTCCACCTCCCTACGAGCAGTACTTC
CDR3 length: 15; D gene: -; J gene: TRBJ2-1; V gene: TRBV10-3; clone size: -; CDR3 protein: CAISGTARSGNEQFF; CDR3 DNA: TGTGCCATCAGTGGGACAGCCAGGTCAGGCAATGAGCAGTTCTTC
CDR3 length: 17; D gene: TRBD2; J gene: TRBJ2-1; V gene: TRBV13; clone size: once; CDR3 protein: CASSSRHTSAGYNEQFF; CDR3 DNA: TGTGCCAGCAGCTCGCGCCATACTAGCGCGGGGTACAATGAGCAGTTCTTC
CDR3 length: 15; D gene: -; J gene: TRBJ2-3; V gene: TRBV5-1; clone size: -; CDR3 protein: CASSPRAGETDTQYF; CDR3 DNA: TGCGCCAGCAGCCCCCGGGCAGGGGAGACAGATACGCAGTATTTT
CDR3 length: 21; D gene: TRBD2; J gene: TRBJ2-1; V gene: TRBV23-1; clone size: -; CDR3 protein: CASSQPPPGLAGGFVGDEQFF; CDR3 DNA: TGCGCCAGCAGTCAACCCCCCCCGGGACTAGCGGGAGGCTTTGTGGGTGATGAGCAGTTCTTC
CDR3 length: 13; D gene: -; J gene: TRBJ1-2; V gene: TRBV18; clone size: -; CDR3 protein: CASSPLTGYGYTF; CDR3 DNA: TGTGCCAGCTCACCGTTGACAGGCTATGGCTACACCTTC